Below, 26 T cell receptor beta chains from the same sample are listed, as sequenced in a study of blood T cell repertoires in COVID-19. Some clones are missing from TCRdb's copy, which holds only in-frame ones; the method was immunoSEQ multiplex PCR. The data show tens of thousands of clones, approximately 85% seen once. The sequenced sample was peripheral blood. The receptors were gathered from a woman aged 60-75 years with active COVID-19.

V gene TRBV9 combines with J gene TRBJ2-3; 12 nucleotides line up with TRBD2. Trimming removed 4 bases from V and 4 bases from J; junction bases left unmatched: 4. The length of the CDR3 is 15 residues. Germline values: CDR1 SGDLS, CDR2 YYNGEE. The CDR3 loop reads CASSLTSGSADTQYF. CDR3 nucleotide sequence: TGTGCCAGCAGCCTGACTAGCGGGAGCGCAGATACGCAGTATTTT.

As DNA, the CDR3 is TGTGCCAGCAGCTTTTTGCCGATACGGGGGACCCAGTACTTC. Protein sequence: CASSFLPIRGTQYF. V gene TRBV5-6 combines with J gene TRBJ2-5; a possible D gene is TRBD2 (5 bases). The germline gives CDR1 SGHDT, CDR2 YYEEEE. The V and J ends lost 2 bases and 7 bases respectively, with 15 bases between them. This CDR3 region has 14 residues.

The J gene is TRBJ1-4, the V gene TRBV7-9, with unresolved D. V was clipped by 0 bases and J by 4 bases, with 12 bases between them. The germline gives CDR1 SEHNR, CDR2 FQNEAQ (reference sequence). This CDR3 is 16 amino acids long. In nucleotides, the CDR3 is TGTGCCAGCAGCTTAGCGCGAAGTGGGCTTAATGAAAAACTGTTTTTT. Translating gives CASSLARSGLNEKLFF.

V is TRBV28 and J is TRBJ2-1; D may be TRBD1 (5 bases). CDR3 length: 14 amino acids. Trimming left V 2 bases short and J 7 bases short, with 12 bases between. Germline V gene sequence: CDR1 MDHEN, CDR2 SYDVKM. As DNA, the CDR3 is TGTGCCAGCAGTTTAAACTGGGGCTCAAATGAGCAGTTCTTC. Its translation: CASSLNWGSNEQFF.

This sequence joins TRBV7-2 and TRBJ2-7; D perhaps matches TRBD1 (5 bases). The CDR3 has 14 residues. In germline, CDR1 is SGHTA, CDR2 FQGNSA. Trimming cost V 5 bases and J 2 bases, with 13 bases left between them. The CDR3 loop reads CASSTRRGTYEQYF. DNA of the CDR3: TGTGCCAGCAGCACGAGAAGGGGAACCTACGAGCAGTACTTC.

V usage is TRBV2 and J usage is TRBJ1-3, with TRBD1 identical over 11 bases. CDR1 and CDR2 (germline): SNHLY, FYNNEI. Germline trimming cut 6 bases from V and 1 base from J; bases unmatched to any gene: 2. The CDR3 is 15 residues long. CDR3 in amino acids: CASSRDRGSGNTIYF. The CDR3 bases are TGTGCCAGCAGCCGGGACAGGGGGTCTGGAAACACCATATATTTT.

This clone was seen once. The gene calls are TRBV5-1 and TRBJ1-1; D possibly corresponds to TRBD1 (5 bases). The length of the CDR3 is 14 residues. The germline gives CDR1 SGHRS, CDR2 YFSETQ. Trimming took off 0 bases at V and 4 bases at J, with 10 bases between the two ends. CDR3 nucleotide sequence: TGCGCCAGCAGCTTGGCCGGGGGAAGCACTGAAGCTTTCTTT. This codes for CASSLAGGSTEAFF.

Regarding this clone: The sample contains more than one DNA sequence encoding this CDR3. The chain couples TRBV7-9 to TRBJ2-2; 9 bases agree with TRBD2. V dropped 3 bases and J dropped 3; count of bases not matched to a gene: 2. CDR3 length: 15 amino acids. Looked up from germline, CDR1 is SEHNR and CDR2 is FQNEAQ (reference sequence). CDR3: CASSFGTSYTGELFF. CDR3 coding DNA: TGTGCCAGCAGCTTCGGGACTAGCTACACCGGGGAGCTGTTTTTT.

The chain links TRBV7-3 to TRBJ2-7; 10 bases line up with TRBD1. The CDR3 runs 16 residues. Germline CDR1 is SGHTA and CDR2 is FQGTGA. Losses at the gene ends were 1 base for V and 4 bases for J; bases not matched to a gene: 7. The CDR3: CASSLRVPGQGYEQYF. The CDR3 DNA sequence: TGTGCCAGCAGCTTAAGGGTCCCGGGACAGGGGTACGAGCAGTACTTC. The full variable domain, its missing parts supplied by reference TRBV7-3 and TRBJ2-7, is GAGVSQTPSNKVTEKGKYVELRCDPISGHTALYWYRQSLGQGPEFLIYFQGTGAADDSGLPNDRFFAVRPEGSVSTLKIQRTERGDSAVYLCASSLRVPGQGYEQYFGPGTRLTVT.

J is TRBJ2-7 and V is TRBV5-1, with D perhaps matching TRBD1 (6 bases). CDR3 size: 17 residues. Trimming removed 0 bases from V and 5 bases from J, with 21 bases in between. From germline, CDR1 is SGHRS and CDR2 YFSETQ. Here the CDR3 DNA reads TGCGCCAGCAGCTTGGCCGAAAACGTAGACAGGTCCCACGAGCAGTACTTC. Its translation: CASSLAENVDRSHEQYF.

The J gene is TRBJ2-5, the V gene TRBV7-9; D might be TRBD2 (5 bases). V was clipped by 4 bases and J by 2 bases, with 11 bases between them. Germline CDR1 and CDR2: SEHNR and FQNEAQ (reference sequence). The CDR3 sequence is 14 residues long. CDR3 in amino acids: CASSSWTGQETQYF. The CDR3, as DNA: TGTGCCAGCAGCTCCTGGACGGGGCAAGAGACCCAGTACTTC.

The chain uses TRBV28 and TRBJ1-2, with TRBD1 matching 7 bases. The germline CDR1 and CDR2 sequences are MDHEN and SYDVKM. The J segment lost 8 bases and the V segment lost 4 bases, leaving 7 bases of the junction unmatched. CDR3 length: 13 amino acids. CDR3 loop: CASSSVGQRGYTF. CDR3 sequence (DNA): TGTGCCAGCAGTTCGGTGGGACAGAGGGGCTACACCTTC.

V usage is TRBV2 and J usage is TRBJ1-4; D gene unclear. CDR1 and CDR2 (germline): SNHLY, FYNNEI. V was shortened by 7 bases and J by 6 bases, with 12 bases between the two germline ends. The CDR3 totals 13 residues. CDR3 coding DNA: TGTGCCAGCACCCCGGGTTTTTATGAAAAACTGTTTTTT. Encoded protein: CASTPGFYEKLFF.

The chain recombines TRBV2 with TRBJ2-3; a weak D match, TRBD2 (6 bases). The CDR3 extends over 15 amino acids. The germline V gene has CDR1 SNHLY and CDR2 FYNNEI. Deletions cut 3 bases from V and 1 base from J, with 11 bases between. The CDR3 spells CASSDLREGTDTQYF. The CDR3 nucleotides are TGTGCCAGCAGTGATCTGCGGGAAGGCACAGATACGCAGTATTTT.

The J gene is TRBJ2-7, the V gene TRBV5-4; possibly TRBD2 for D (7 bases). V was cut by 0 bases and J by 5 bases, with 18 bases left in between. The CDR3 contains 16 residues. CDR1 is SGHNT and CDR2 is YYREEE in the germline V gene (reference sequence). The CDR3 DNA is TGTGCCAGCAGCTTGGGGGGCCGGGGGGCTGGCGACGAGCAGTACTTC. Translation: CASSLGGRGAGDEQYF.

This chain connects TRBV5-1 to TRBJ2-7; 12 nucleotides agree with TRBD2. V lost 4 bases and J lost 0; bases outside the gene matches: 2. From germline, CDR1 is SGHRS and CDR2 YFSETQ. The CDR3 totals 15 residues. CDR3 sequence: CASSRTSGNSYEQYF. DNA for the CDR3: TGCGCCAGCAGCAGGACTAGCGGGAACTCCTACGAGCAGTACTTC.

The chain uses TRBV11-2 and TRBJ1-1, with TRBD1 as a possible D gene (5 bases). V dropped 0 bases and J dropped 0 bases, with 8 bases sitting between them. This CDR3 is built from 15 residues. The germline CDR1 and CDR2 sequences are SGHAT and FQNNGV. CDR3 loop: CASSLDPGMNTEAFF. CDR3 nucleotide sequence: TGTGCCAGCAGCTTAGATCCAGGGATGAACACTGAAGCTTTCTTT. Drawing the rest from reference TRBV11-2 and TRBJ1-1, the complete variable domain is EAGVAQSPRYKIIEKRQSVAFWCNPISGHATLYWYQQILGQGPKLLIQFQNNGVVDDSQLPKDRFSAERLKGVDSTLKIQPAKLEDSAVYLCASSLDPGMNTEAFFGQGTRLTVV.

The rearrangement joins TRBV7-6 to TRBJ2-3; 8 bases line up with TRBD2. CDR1 is SGHVS, CDR2 FNYEAQ, per germline. This CDR3 is built from 16 residues. Losses at the gene ends were 5 bases for V and 0 bases for J; bases not matched to a gene: 7. The CDR3 DNA sequence: TGTGCCAGCAGCCGCCGGGGGGGCTCTAGCACAGATACGCAGTATTTT. Translating gives CASSRRGGSSTDTQYF.

The chain employs TRBV7-2 and TRBJ2-7; D gene uncertain. Trimming cost V 2 bases and J 1 base, with 12 bases left between them. The CDR3 is 15 residues long. Per the germline V gene, CDR1 is SGHTA and CDR2 is FQGNSA. CDR3 sequence reads: CASSLMVAGSYEQYF. CDR3 DNA: TGTGCCAGCAGCTTAATGGTCGCCGGTTCCTACGAGCAGTACTTC.

The chain is built from TRBV7-8 and TRBJ2-6; no reliable D call. Looked up from germline, CDR1 is SGHVS and CDR2 is FQNEAQ. This CDR3 has 16 residues. Trimming removed 4 bases at V and 4 bases at J, with 14 bases between. CDR3 loop: CASSYLAVSGANVLTF. DNA for the CDR3: TGTGCCAGCAGCTACTTGGCGGTTTCCGGGGCCAACGTCCTGACTTTC. The full variable domain, its missing parts supplied by reference TRBV7-8 and TRBJ2-6, is GAGVSQSPRYKVAKRGQDVALRCDPISGHVSLFWYQQALGQGPEFLTYFQNEAQLDKSGLPSDRFFAERPEGSVSTLKIQRTQQEDSAVYLCASSYLAVSGANVLTFGAGSRLTVL.

The J gene is TRBJ1-4, the V gene TRBV6-1; D is undetermined. CDR3 length: 17 amino acids. The germline V gene has CDR1 MNHNS and CDR2 SASEGT. V lost 4 bases, J lost 7 bases, and 22 bases lay in between. CDR3 residues: CASSVGYGGILGEKLFF. DNA for the CDR3: TGTGCCAGCAGTGTGGGGTACGGCGGGATCCTCGGTGAAAAACTGTTTTTT.

This clone turned up a few times. The rearrangement links TRBV7-9 to TRBJ2-7, with D unclear. The CDR3 sequence is 11 residues long. Germline values: CDR1 SEHNR, CDR2 FQNEAQ (reference sequence). V lost 1 base to trimming and J lost 7 bases, with 5 bases between them. Here the CDR3 DNA reads TGTGCCAGCAGCTTAGAACAGGAGCAGTACTTC. Amino acids: CASSLEQEQYF.

V usage is TRBV27 and J usage is TRBJ2-5; 7 bases are shared with TRBD2. V shed 6 bases and J 7 bases; nucleotides not matched to a gene: 14. The CDR3 length is 15 residues. Germline V gene lookup returns CDR1 MNHEY and CDR2 SMNVEV (reference sequence). The CDR3 nucleotides read TGTGCCAGCAGCTCACTAGCGCGGGGAGGAGGGACCCAGTACTTC. Amino acid sequence: CASSSLARGGGTQYF.

The chain joins TRBV3-1 (or the pseudogene TRBV3-2) to TRBJ1-1; D is ambiguous. Per the germline V gene, CDR1 is LGHDT and CDR2 is YNNKEL (reference sequence). V lost 2 bases and J 4 bases, leaving 11 bases between the germline ends. This CDR3 is 14 amino acids long. Here the CDR3 reads CASSQPGGFTEAFF. For the CDR3, the DNA is TGTGCCAGCAGCCAACCCGGAGGGTTCACTGAAGCTTTCTTT.

This CDR3 reads CASRQTGGQETQYF. The DNA for the CDR3 is TGTGCCAGCAGACAGACGGGGGGTCAAGAGACCCAGTACTTC. The chain has TRBV3-1 (or the pseudogene TRBV3-2) and TRBJ2-5; 7 positions match TRBD2. Trimming cost V 6 bases and J 2 bases; bases outside gene matches: 6. Germline assignment: CDR1 LGHDT and CDR2 YNNKEL (reference sequence). The CDR3 is 14 residues long.

The V call is TRBV3-1 (or the pseudogene TRBV3-2), the J call TRBJ2-7; 7 bases align to TRBD1. This CDR3 contains 15 residues. V dropped 6 bases and J dropped 0; count of bases not matched to a gene: 8. CDR1 is LGHDT, CDR2 YNNKEL, per germline (reference sequence). CDR3 region: CASSGRDRASYEQYF. In nucleotides, the CDR3 is TGTGCCAGCAGTGGCCGGGACAGAGCCTCCTACGAGCAGTACTTC.